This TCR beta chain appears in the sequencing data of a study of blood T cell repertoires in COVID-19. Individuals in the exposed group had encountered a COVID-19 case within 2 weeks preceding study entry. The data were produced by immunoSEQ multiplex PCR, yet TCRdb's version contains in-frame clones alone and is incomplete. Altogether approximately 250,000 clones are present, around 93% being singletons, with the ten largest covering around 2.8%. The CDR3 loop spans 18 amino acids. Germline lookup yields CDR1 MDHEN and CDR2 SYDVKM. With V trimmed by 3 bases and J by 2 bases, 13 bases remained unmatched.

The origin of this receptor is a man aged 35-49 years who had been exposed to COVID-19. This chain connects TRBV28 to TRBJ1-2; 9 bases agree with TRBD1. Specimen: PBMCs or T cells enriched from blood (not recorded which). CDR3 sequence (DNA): TGTGCCAGCAGTTTGGGTTCCAGGACAGGGGTGGGGAACTATGGCTACACCTTC. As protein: CASSLGSRTGVGNYGYTF.